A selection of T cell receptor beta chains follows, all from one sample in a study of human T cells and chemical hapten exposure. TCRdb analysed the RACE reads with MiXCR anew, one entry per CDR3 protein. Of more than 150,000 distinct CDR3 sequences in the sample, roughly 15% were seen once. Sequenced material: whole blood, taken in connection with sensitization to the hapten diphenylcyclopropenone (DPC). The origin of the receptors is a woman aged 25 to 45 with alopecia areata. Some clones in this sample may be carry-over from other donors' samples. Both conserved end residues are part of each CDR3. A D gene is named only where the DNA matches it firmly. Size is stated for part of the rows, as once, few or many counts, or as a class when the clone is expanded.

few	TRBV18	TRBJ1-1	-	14	TGTGCCAGCTCACCCGGGGCCGCAAACCCTGAAGCTTTCTTT	CASSPGAANPEAFF
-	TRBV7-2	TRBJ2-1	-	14	TGTGCCAGCCTCTTCGGAGGGGGGTTTGATGAGCAGTTCTTC	CASLFGGGFDEQFF
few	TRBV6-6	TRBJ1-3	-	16	TGTGCCAGCAGTTCCCCCCTGAGCAGCTCTGGAAACACCATATATTTT	CASSSPLSSSGNTIYF
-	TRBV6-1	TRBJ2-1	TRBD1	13	TGTGCCAACCGACAGGGGGCCTCCAATGAGCAGTTCTTC	CANRQGASNEQFF
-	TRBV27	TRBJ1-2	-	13	TGTGCCAGCAGTTTCAGGGTGGGGTATGGCTACACCTTC	CASSFRVGYGYTF
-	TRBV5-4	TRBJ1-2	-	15	TGTGCCAGCAGCTTATTGGGTGGACAGCGCTATGGCTACACCTTC	CASSLLGGQRYGYTF
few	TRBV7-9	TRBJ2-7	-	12	TGTGCCAGCAGCCCGGACACCTTGGAGCAGTACTTC	CASSPDTLEQYF
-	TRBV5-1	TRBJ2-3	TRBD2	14	TGCGCCAGCAGCGCCGGACTAGCGCTCGATACGCAGTATTTT	CASSAGLALDTQYF
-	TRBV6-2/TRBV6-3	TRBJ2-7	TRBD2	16	TGTGCCAGCAGTTACGGGGGACTAGCGGGAGTCTACGAGCAGTACTTC	CASSYGGLAGVYEQYF
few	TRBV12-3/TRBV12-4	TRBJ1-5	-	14	TGTGCCAGCAGTTTTGCTGGGATAGATCAGCCCCAGCATTTT	CASSFAGIDQPQHF
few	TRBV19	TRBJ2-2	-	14	TGTGCCAGTAGTATTAGTGTTTTGTCCGGGGAGCTGTTTTTT	CASSISVLSGELFF
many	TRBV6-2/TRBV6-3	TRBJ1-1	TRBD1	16	TGTGCCAGCAGAAGACAGGGGACGGGGAGTGTGACTGAAGCTTTCTTT	CASRRQGTGSVTEAFF
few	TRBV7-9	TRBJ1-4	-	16	TGTGCCAGCAGCCTAGCGGGACGCGCAACTAATGAAAAACTGTTTTTT	CASSLAGRATNEKLFF
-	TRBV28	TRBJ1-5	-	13	TGTGCCGGATCCACAGGGCTCAATCAGCCCCAGCATTTT	CAGSTGLNQPQHF
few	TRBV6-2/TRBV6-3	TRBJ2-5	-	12	TGTGCCAGCAGTTACCCTCAAGAGACCCAGTACTTC	CASSYPQETQYF
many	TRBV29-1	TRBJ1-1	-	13	TGCAGCGAAGTTTCTCCGGGAAACACTGAAGCTTTCTTT	CSEVSPGNTEAFF
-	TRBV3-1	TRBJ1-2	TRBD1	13	TGTGCCAGCAGCCAAAATCGACAGGGTGGCTACACCTTC	CASSQNRQGGYTF
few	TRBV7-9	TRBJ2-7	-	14	TGTGCCAGCAGCTTAGCGCGGCCCCTCGGGGAGCAGTACTTC	CASSLARPLGEQYF
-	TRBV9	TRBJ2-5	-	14	TGTGCCAGCAGCGCCGAACTAGGTCGGGAGACCCAGTACTTC	CASSAELGRETQYF
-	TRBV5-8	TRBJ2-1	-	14	TGTGCCAGCAGCTGGTTAGCGGTTAACAATGAGCAGTTCTTC	CASSWLAVNNEQFF
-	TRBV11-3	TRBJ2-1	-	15	TGTGCCAGCAGCTTGCGCCCGACGAGCTTCAATGAGCAGTTCTTC	CASSLRPTSFNEQFF
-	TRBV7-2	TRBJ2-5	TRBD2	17	TGTGCCAGCAGCTTAGCCGGGACTAGCGGGGGTAAAGAGACCCAGTACTTC	CASSLAGTSGGKETQYF
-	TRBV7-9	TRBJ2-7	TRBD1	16	TGTGCCAGCAGCTCCGTGAAGGGGACAGGGAGTTCTCCGCAGTACTTC	CASSSVKGTGSSPQYF
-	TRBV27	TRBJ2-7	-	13	TGTGCCAGCGGAGCGTGGGGTACGTACGAGCAGTACTTC	CASGAWGTYEQYF
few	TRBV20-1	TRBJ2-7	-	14	TGCAGTGCTAGAGATGGCCGCAGGGTCGAAGAGCAGTACTTC	CSARDGRRVEEQYF
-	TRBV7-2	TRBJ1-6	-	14	TGTGCCAGCAGCTTTTCACAGCAGAATTCACCCCTCCACTTT	CASSFSQQNSPLHF
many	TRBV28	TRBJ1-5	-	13	TGTGCCAGCAACATTAGGAGTAATCAGCCCCAGCATTTT	CASNIRSNQPQHF
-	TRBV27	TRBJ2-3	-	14	TGTGCCAGCAGCCCGAGGGTACTAAGGGGATCGCAGTATTTT	CASSPRVLRGSQYF
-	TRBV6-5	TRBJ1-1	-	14	TGTGCCAGCAGTTACCAGGGACAGAACACTGAAGCTTTCTTT	CASSYQGQNTEAFF
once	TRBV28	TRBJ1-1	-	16	TGTGCCAGCAATCGGGACGACCTTATTATGAACACTGAAGCTTTCTTT	CASNRDDLIMNTEAFF
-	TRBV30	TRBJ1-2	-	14	TGTGCCTGGAGTGTAGGGGCAGGAGGGAATGGCTACACCTTC	CAWSVGAGGNGYTF
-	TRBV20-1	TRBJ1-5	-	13	TGCAGTACCGCTAAGGGGAGCCATCAGCCCCAGCATTTT	CSTAKGSHQPQHF
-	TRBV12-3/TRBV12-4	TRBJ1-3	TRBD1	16	TGTGCCAGCAGTTCTGCCTCCGGGACAGGGGTTAACACCATATATTTT	CASSSASGTGVNTIYF
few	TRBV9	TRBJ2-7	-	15	TGTGCCAGCAGCCCACATGAGGCGGCGACCTACGAGCAGTACTTC	CASSPHEAATYEQYF
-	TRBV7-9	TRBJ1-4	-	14	TGTGCCAGCAGCCTCCGGGACGGACCTGGAAAACTGTTTTTT	CASSLRDGPGKLFF
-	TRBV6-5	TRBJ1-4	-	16	TGTGCCAGCAGTTACTCCCGGGACCGAACTAATGAAAAACTGTTTTTT	CASSYSRDRTNEKLFF
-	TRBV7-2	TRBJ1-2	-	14	TGTGCCAGCAGCTTAGTTATAGGGAATGATGGCTACACCTTC	CASSLVIGNDGYTF
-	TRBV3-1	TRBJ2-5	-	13	TGTGCCAGCAGCCAAGAAGCACGAGAGACCCAGTACTTC	CASSQEARETQYF
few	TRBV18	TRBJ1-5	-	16	TGTGCCAGCTCACGACGTTCCGGGGATAGCAATCAGCCCCAGCATTTT	CASSRRSGDSNQPQHF
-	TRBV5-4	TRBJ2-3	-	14	TGTGCCAGCACCTTGCGACCCAATACAGATACGCAGTATTTT	CASTLRPNTDTQYF
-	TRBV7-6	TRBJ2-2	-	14	TGTGCCAGCAGCTTAGTTCAGTACACCGGGGAGCTGTTTTTT	CASSLVQYTGELFF
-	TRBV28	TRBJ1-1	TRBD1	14	TGTGCCAGCAGTCCTGGGACAGGGACCACTGAAGCTTTCTTT	CASSPGTGTTEAFF
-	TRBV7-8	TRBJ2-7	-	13	TGTGCCAGTAGAACCAGGAGCTCCTACGAGCAGTACTTC	CASRTRSSYEQYF
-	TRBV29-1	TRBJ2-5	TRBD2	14	TGCAGCGTTAGTCTAGCGGGGCCTCAAGAGACCCAGTACTTC	CSVSLAGPQETQYF
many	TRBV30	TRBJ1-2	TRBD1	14	TGTGCCTGGAGGGGACAGGGGTTTAGCTATGGCTACACCTTC	CAWRGQGFSYGYTF
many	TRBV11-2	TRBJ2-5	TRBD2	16	TGTGCCAGCAGCTTAGTCAGCGGGGCCCCCCAAGAGACCCAGTACTTC	CASSLVSGAPQETQYF
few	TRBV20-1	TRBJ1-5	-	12	TGCAGTGCTAGCAGCACCAATCAGCCCCAGCATTTT	CSASSTNQPQHF
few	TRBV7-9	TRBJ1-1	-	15	TGTGCCAGCAGCTTCGAGGGGGGCAGAAATACTGAAGCTTTCTTT	CASSFEGGRNTEAFF
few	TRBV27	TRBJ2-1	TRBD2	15	TGTGCCAGCAGTGTAATGGCGGGAGGGCCGGGTGAGCAGTTCTTC	CASSVMAGGPGEQFF
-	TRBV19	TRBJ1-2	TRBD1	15	TGTGCCAGTAATAACAGGGGCAGCTCGGACTATGGCTACACCTTC	CASNNRGSSDYGYTF
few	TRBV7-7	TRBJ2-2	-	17	TGTGCTAGCAGCTTAGCGCCCCCCGGGGAAGCTGTCGGGGAGCTGTTTTTT	CASSLAPPGEAVGELFF
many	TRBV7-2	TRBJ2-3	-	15	TGTGCCAGCACCTTAGAGCGGTTTCGCACAGATACGCAGTATTTT	CASTLERFRTDTQYF
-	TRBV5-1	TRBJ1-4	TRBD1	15	TGCGCCAGCAGCCCCGGGACAGGCACCCCCGAAAAACTGTTTTTT	CASSPGTGTPEKLFF
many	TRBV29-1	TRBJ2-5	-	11	TGCAGCGTAGACGTGGGAGAGACCCAGTACTTC	CSVDVGETQYF
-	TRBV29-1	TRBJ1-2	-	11	TGCAGCGTTGAATGGGCCGGCGGCTACACCTTC	CSVEWAGGYTF
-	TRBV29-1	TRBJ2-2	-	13	TGCAGCGTCCATGACAGTAACACCGGGGAGCTGTTTTTT	CSVHDSNTGELFF
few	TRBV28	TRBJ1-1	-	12	TGTGCCAGCTACAGGCATAACACTGAAGCTTTCTTT	CASYRHNTEAFF
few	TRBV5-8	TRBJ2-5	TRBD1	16	TGTGCCAGCAGCTTACCGGGACAGGGGGCCGGAGAGACCCAGTACTTC	CASSLPGQGAGETQYF
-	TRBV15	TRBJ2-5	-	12	TGTGCCACCAGCAGAGGCTTTGCGTCCCAGTACTTC	CATSRGFASQYF